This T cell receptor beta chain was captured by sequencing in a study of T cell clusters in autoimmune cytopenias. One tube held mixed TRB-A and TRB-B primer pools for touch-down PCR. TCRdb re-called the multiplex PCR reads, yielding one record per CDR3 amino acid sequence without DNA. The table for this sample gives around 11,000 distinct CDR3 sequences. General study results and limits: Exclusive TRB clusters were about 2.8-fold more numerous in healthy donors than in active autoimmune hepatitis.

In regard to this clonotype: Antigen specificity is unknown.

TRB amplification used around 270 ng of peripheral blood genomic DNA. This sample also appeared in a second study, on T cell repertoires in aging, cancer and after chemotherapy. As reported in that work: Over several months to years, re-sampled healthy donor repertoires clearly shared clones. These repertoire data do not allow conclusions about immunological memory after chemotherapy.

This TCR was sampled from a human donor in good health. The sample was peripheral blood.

CDR3 sequence reads: CASSLGTHAGPNEKLFF. The chain couples TRBV5-1 to TRBJ1-4. The CDR3 totals 17 residues. Germline-derived CDR1 and CDR2 are SGHRS and YFSETQ.